A selection of T cell receptor beta chains follows, all from one sample in a study of T cell responses to AZD1222 COVID-19 vaccine. The repertoire was sequenced with immunoSEQ multiplex PCR; TCRdb's copy has only in-frame clones and lacks some. Of some 83,000 clones listed, roughly 88% were seen once; the top ten hold roughly 9.4%. Sequenced material: peripheral blood, taken on day 0 of AZD1222 vaccination. The source is an adult in good health. CDR3s include the opening cysteine and the closing phenylalanine or tryptophan. The D gene is left open where the match is weak. Where a row states a size, it is once, few, many or the class of an expanded clone; other rows omit it.

j_call: TRBJ1-5; cdr3_length: 14; v_call: TRBV25-1; d_call: -; clone_size: -; cdr3_aa: CASSEHGANQPQHF; cdr3_nt: TGTGCCAGCAGTGAACACGGCGCGAATCAGCCCCAGCATTTT
j_call: TRBJ2-5; cdr3_length: 14; v_call: TRBV5-1; d_call: -; clone_size: -; cdr3_aa: CASSLQGLEETQYF; cdr3_nt: TGCGCCAGCAGCTTACAGGGCCTCGAAGAGACCCAGTACTTC
j_call: TRBJ1-6; cdr3_length: 17; v_call: TRBV21-1; d_call: -; clone_size: -; cdr3_aa: CASSKGEWGPGNSPLHF; cdr3_nt: -
j_call: TRBJ1-1; cdr3_length: 14; v_call: TRBV5-5; d_call: TRBD1; clone_size: -; cdr3_aa: CASTGTGGSTEAFF; cdr3_nt: TGTGCCAGCACAGGGACAGGGGGGAGCACTGAAGCTTTCTTT
j_call: TRBJ2-1; cdr3_length: 15; v_call: TRBV7-2; d_call: -; clone_size: -; cdr3_aa: CASSLEGGTGREQFF; cdr3_nt: TGTGCCAGCAGCTTAGAAGGGGGAACGGGTCGCGAGCAGTTCTTC
j_call: TRBJ1-2; cdr3_length: 15; v_call: TRBV7-9; d_call: -; clone_size: -; cdr3_aa: CASSARDTGGYGYTF; cdr3_nt: TGTGCCAGCAGCGCCAGGGACACTGGAGGGTATGGCTACACCTTC
j_call: TRBJ1-1; cdr3_length: 14; v_call: TRBV5-4; d_call: -; clone_size: -; cdr3_aa: CASSVTGVNTEAFF; cdr3_nt: TGTGCCAGCAGCGTAACAGGTGTCAACACTGAAGCTTTCTTT
j_call: TRBJ1-4; cdr3_length: 16; v_call: TRBV6-5; d_call: TRBD1; clone_size: once; cdr3_aa: CASSSTQGGSIEKLFF; cdr3_nt: TGTGCCAGCAGTTCAACCCAGGGGGGAAGTATAGAAAAACTGTTTTTT
j_call: TRBJ1-6; cdr3_length: 16; v_call: TRBV27; d_call: -; clone_size: -; cdr3_aa: CASTRDSSSYNSPLHF; cdr3_nt: TGTGCCAGCACTAGGGATTCGAGCTCCTATAATTCACCCCTCCACTTT
j_call: TRBJ1-2; cdr3_length: 13; v_call: TRBV7-9; d_call: TRBD1; clone_size: -; cdr3_aa: CASSYQGDYGYTF; cdr3_nt: TGTGCCAGCAGCTACCAGGGGGACTATGGCTACACCTTC
j_call: TRBJ1-4; cdr3_length: 15; v_call: TRBV28; d_call: TRBD1; clone_size: -; cdr3_aa: CASSLQGAGNEKLFF; cdr3_nt: TGTGCCAGCAGTTTGCAGGGGGCTGGAAATGAAAAACTGTTTTTT
j_call: TRBJ2-1; cdr3_length: 15; v_call: TRBV29-1; d_call: -; clone_size: once; cdr3_aa: CSVEGGPRANNEQFF; cdr3_nt: TGCAGCGTTGAAGGGGGTCCCAGAGCCAACAATGAGCAGTTCTTC
j_call: TRBJ2-3; cdr3_length: 14; v_call: TRBV9; d_call: TRBD2; clone_size: -; cdr3_aa: CASSRGVITDTQYF; cdr3_nt: TGTGCCAGCAGTCGGGGGGTCATCACAGATACGCAGTATTTT
j_call: TRBJ2-1; cdr3_length: 14; v_call: TRBV2; d_call: TRBD1; clone_size: -; cdr3_aa: CASSQTGGDNEQFF; cdr3_nt: TGTGCCAGCAGTCAAACAGGGGGTGACAATGAGCAGTTCTTC
j_call: TRBJ1-2; cdr3_length: 13; v_call: TRBV5-8; d_call: -; clone_size: -; cdr3_aa: CASSLRDTYGYTF; cdr3_nt: TGTGCCAGCAGCCTCCGGGACACATATGGCTACACCTTC
j_call: TRBJ1-2; cdr3_length: 14; v_call: TRBV6-5; d_call: TRBD1; clone_size: -; cdr3_aa: CASSYSGTDYGYTF; cdr3_nt: TGTGCCAGCAGTTACTCCGGGACAGATTATGGCTACACCTTC
j_call: TRBJ2-1; cdr3_length: 13; v_call: TRBV28; d_call: -; clone_size: -; cdr3_aa: CASTKRGHNEQFF; cdr3_nt: TGTGCCAGCACCAAGAGGGGACACAATGAGCAGTTCTTC
j_call: TRBJ1-1; cdr3_length: 14; v_call: TRBV2; d_call: -; clone_size: -; cdr3_aa: CATLPSSGGMAAFF; cdr3_nt: TGTGCCACCCTGCCGTCGTCGGGGGGTATGGCAGCTTTCTTT
j_call: TRBJ1-6; cdr3_length: 15; v_call: TRBV2; d_call: -; clone_size: once; cdr3_aa: CASLDSLGSNSPLHF; cdr3_nt: TGTGCCAGCTTGGACAGCCTAGGGAGTAATTCACCCCTCCACTTT
j_call: TRBJ1-5; cdr3_length: 14; v_call: TRBV6-5; d_call: -; clone_size: -; cdr3_aa: CASTPTSGVQPQHF; cdr3_nt: TGTGCCAGCACCCCCACTTCAGGGGTCCAGCCCCAGCATTTT
j_call: TRBJ1-1; cdr3_length: 11; v_call: TRBV24-1; d_call: -; clone_size: -; cdr3_aa: CATKTNTEAFF; cdr3_nt: TGTGCCACCAAAACGAACACTGAAGCTTTCTTT
j_call: TRBJ1-5; cdr3_length: 14; v_call: TRBV7-8; d_call: -; clone_size: -; cdr3_aa: CASSSDRRVQPQHF; cdr3_nt: TGTGCCAGCAGCTCGGACCGCCGGGTGCAGCCCCAGCATTTT
j_call: TRBJ1-4; cdr3_length: 17; v_call: TRBV28; d_call: -; clone_size: -; cdr3_aa: CASSPTTGTPGGEKLFF; cdr3_nt: TGTGCCAGCAGTCCTACCACCGGGACCCCGGGGGGGGAAAAACTGTTTTTT
j_call: TRBJ2-7; cdr3_length: 19; v_call: TRBV7-2; d_call: TRBD2; clone_size: -; cdr3_aa: CASSLEEWLAGPLSYEQYF; cdr3_nt: TGTGCCAGCAGCTTAGAGGAATGGCTAGCGGGCCCCCTCAGCTACGAGCAGTACTTC
j_call: TRBJ2-5; cdr3_length: 16; v_call: TRBV7-9; d_call: TRBD1; clone_size: -; cdr3_aa: CASSLPTGESQETQYF; cdr3_nt: TGTGCCAGCAGCTTACCAACAGGGGAGTCCCAAGAGACCCAGTACTTC
j_call: TRBJ1-2; cdr3_length: 15; v_call: TRBV6-6; d_call: -; clone_size: -; cdr3_aa: CASSYSTRAYYGYTF; cdr3_nt: TGTGCCAGCAGTTACTCGACTAGGGCATACTATGGCTACACCTTC
j_call: TRBJ1-2; cdr3_length: 15; v_call: TRBV18; d_call: -; clone_size: -; cdr3_aa: CASSITGQTNYGYTF; cdr3_nt: TGTGCCAGCTCAATCACTGGACAGACTAACTATGGCTACACCTTC
j_call: TRBJ1-5; cdr3_length: 16; v_call: TRBV6-6; d_call: -; clone_size: -; cdr3_aa: CASSSPVGEGNQPQHF; cdr3_nt: TGTGCCAGCAGTTCCCCCGTGGGGGAGGGCAATCAGCCCCAGCATTTT